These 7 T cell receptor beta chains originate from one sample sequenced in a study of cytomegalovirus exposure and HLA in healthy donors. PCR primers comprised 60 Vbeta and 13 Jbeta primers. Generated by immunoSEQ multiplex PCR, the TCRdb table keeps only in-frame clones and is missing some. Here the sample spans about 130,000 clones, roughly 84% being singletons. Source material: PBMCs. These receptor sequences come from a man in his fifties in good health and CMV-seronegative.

CDR3 protein: CASSEVGRLYNSPLHF. In DNA, the CDR3 is TGTGCCAGCAGTGAAGTAGGGAGACTCTATAATTCACCCCTCCACTTT. V and J are TRBV2 and TRBJ1-6; D unclear. V lost 1 base to trimming and J lost 3 bases, with 10 bases between them. CDR3 size: 16 residues. Germline V lookup: CDR1 SNHLY, CDR2 FYNNEI.

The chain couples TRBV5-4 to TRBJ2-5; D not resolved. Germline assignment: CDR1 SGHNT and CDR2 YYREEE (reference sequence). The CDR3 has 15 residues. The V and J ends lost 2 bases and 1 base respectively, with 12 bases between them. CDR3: CASSFGQNPQETQYF. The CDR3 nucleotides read TGTGCCAGCAGCTTTGGGCAGAACCCCCAAGAGACCCAGTACTTC. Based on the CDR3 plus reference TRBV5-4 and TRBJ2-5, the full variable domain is ETGVTQSPTHLIKTRGQQVTLRCSSQSGHNTVSWYQQALGQGPQFIFQYYREEENGRGNFPPRFSGLQFPNYSSELNVNALELDDSALYLCASSFGQNPQETQYFGPGTRLLVL.

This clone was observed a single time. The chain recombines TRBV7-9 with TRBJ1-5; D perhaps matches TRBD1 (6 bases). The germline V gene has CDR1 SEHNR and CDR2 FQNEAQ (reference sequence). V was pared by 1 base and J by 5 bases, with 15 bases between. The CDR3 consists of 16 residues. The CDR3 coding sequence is TGTGCCAGCAGCTTAGGGGGGCCTGTCGTAGATCAGCCCCAGCATTTT. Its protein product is CASSLGGPVVDQPQHF.

CDR3 nucleotide sequence: TGTGCCAGCAGCTTCAAGGGGGCGCTTGGGACAGATACGCAGTATTTT. This sequence encodes CASSFKGALGTDTQYF. The rearrangement joins TRBV5-6 to TRBJ2-3; 7 bases are a match to TRBD1. The CDR3 has 16 amino acids. V was clipped by 2 bases and J by 3 bases; unmatched bases: 9. Looked up from germline, CDR1 is SGHDT and CDR2 is YYEEEE.

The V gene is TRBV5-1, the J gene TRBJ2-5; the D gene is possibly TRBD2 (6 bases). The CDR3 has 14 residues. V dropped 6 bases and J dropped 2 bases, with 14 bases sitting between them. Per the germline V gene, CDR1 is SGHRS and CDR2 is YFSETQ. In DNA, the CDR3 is TGCGCCAGCACCTTACGGGGGTTTCAAGAGACCCAGTACTTC. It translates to CASTLRGFQETQYF. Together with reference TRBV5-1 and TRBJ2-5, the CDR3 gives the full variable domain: KAGVTQTPRYLIKTRGQQVTLSCSPISGHRSVSWYQQTPGQGLQFLFEYFSETQRNKGNFPGRFSGRQFSNSRSEMNVSTLELGDSALYLCASTLRGFQETQYFGPGTRLLVL.

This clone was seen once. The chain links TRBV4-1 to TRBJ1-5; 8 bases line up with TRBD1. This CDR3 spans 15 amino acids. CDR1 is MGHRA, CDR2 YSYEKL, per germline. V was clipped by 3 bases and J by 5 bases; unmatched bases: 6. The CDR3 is CASSQGTGWDQPQHF. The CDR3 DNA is TGCGCCAGCAGCCAGGGGACAGGCTGGGATCAGCCCCAGCATTTT.

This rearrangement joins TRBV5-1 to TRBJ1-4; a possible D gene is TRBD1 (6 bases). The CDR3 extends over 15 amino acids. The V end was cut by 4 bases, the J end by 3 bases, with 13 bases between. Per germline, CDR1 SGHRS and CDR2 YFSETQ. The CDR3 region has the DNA TGCGCCAGCAGCGATCCACAGGGCGCTAATGAAAAACTGTTTTTT. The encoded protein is CASSDPQGANEKLFF. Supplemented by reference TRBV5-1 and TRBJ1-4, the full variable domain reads KAGVTQTPRYLIKTRGQQVTLSCSPISGHRSVSWYQQTPGQGLQFLFEYFSETQRNKGNFPGRFSGRQFSNSRSEMNVSTLELGDSALYLCASSDPQGANEKLFFGSGTQLSVL.